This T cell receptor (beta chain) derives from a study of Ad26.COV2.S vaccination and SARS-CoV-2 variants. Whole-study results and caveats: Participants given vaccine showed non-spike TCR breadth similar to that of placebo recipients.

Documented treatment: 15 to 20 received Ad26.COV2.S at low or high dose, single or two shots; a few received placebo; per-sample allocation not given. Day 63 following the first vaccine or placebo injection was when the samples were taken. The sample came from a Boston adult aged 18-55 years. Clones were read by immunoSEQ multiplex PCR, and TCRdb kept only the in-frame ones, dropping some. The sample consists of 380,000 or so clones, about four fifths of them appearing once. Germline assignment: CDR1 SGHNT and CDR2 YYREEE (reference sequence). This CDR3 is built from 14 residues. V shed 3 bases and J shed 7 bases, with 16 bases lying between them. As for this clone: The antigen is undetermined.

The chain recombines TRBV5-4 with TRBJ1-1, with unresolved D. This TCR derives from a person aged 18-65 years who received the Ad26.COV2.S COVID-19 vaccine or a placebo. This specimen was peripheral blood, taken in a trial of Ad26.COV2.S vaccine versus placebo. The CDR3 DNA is TGTGCCAGCAGCTCCGACCCTGGTGAGGGTGAAGCTTTCTTT. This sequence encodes CASSSDPGEGEAFF.